This T cell receptor beta chain was retrieved from a study of shared clonotypes between healthy human individuals. Overall study findings and caveats: Blood was the only sampled material, and tissue repertoires likely differ.

Evenly divided among several immunoSEQ plates was the genomic DNA of each subset. Per sorted-subset replicate PCR, input was approximately 200 ng DNA, representing roughly 29,000 T cell genomes. The protocol was immunoSEQ multiplex PCR, while the TCRdb copy is restricted to in-frame clones and leaves out a portion. Of a few hundred thousand clones in the sample, 80% to 90% are singletons; the top ten hold 15% to 20%. On this clone itself: Antigen specificity is unknown.

The specimen sequenced was memory CD8+ T cells sorted from blood. Documented subset: CD45RO+ cells pooled with CCR7-negative TemRA cells. This sequence was found in a man between 18 and 29 years old in good health.

The CDR3 sequence: CASSPPDSFYEQYF. DNA of the CDR3: TGTGCCAGCTCACCACCGGACAGTTTCTACGAGCAGTACTTC. This chain uses TRBV18 with TRBJ2-7, with D maybe TRBD1 (6 bases). The V end was cut by 0 bases, the J end by 3 bases, with 9 bases between. The CDR3 has 14 amino acids. CDR1 is KGHSH, CDR2 LQKENI, per germline.